The T cell receptor (beta chain) under discussion was sequenced for a study of T cell changes during pregnancy in multiple sclerosis. Measured with immunoSEQ multiplex PCR; TCRdb has only the in-frame clones, and not every one. The sample gives some 17,000 clones, approximately 85% of which show up once; over 10% is in the top ten. The V gene lost 4 bases and the J gene lost 6 bases, with 9 bases spanning the gap. Germline CDR1 reads MNHEY; CDR2 reads SVGAGI. This CDR3 contains 12 residues. The chain employs TRBV6-5 and TRBJ1-1; D is ambiguous. This TCR came from a female donor in good health, enrolled as a control in a pregnancy study. This sample comprised CD8+ T cells from peripheral blood mononuclear cells, obtained after pregnancy. The CDR3 region is CASSLGGSEAFF. In DNA form, the CDR3 reads TGTGCCAGCAGTTTAGGAGGGTCTGAAGCTTTCTTT.